This TCR beta chain was documented in a study of T-cell memory formation after mild COVID-19. Notes on the study in general: The main location of contracting CD4+ clones was CM and EM, and that of contracting CD8+ clones was EMRA.

V dropped 1 base and J dropped 5 bases, with 15 bases sitting between them. This CDR3 contains 15 residues. The V gene's germline CDR1 is LGHNA and CDR2 YNFKEQ. This clonotype was counted many times. Its target is unknown. TCRdb called the 5' RACE reads again in MiXCR, with one record for every CDR3 protein. The sample carries under 200,000 distinct CDR3 sequences, roughly 11% recorded once. J is TRBJ2-7 and V is TRBV4-2; D unresolved. The sample was PBMCs or a T cell subset sorted from them (not recorded which). This clonotype originated in a man aged 18-30 years who had mild COVID-19 (a few samples of this study predate the infection). Cell type and time point are not known. CDR3 residues: CASSQAASRSHEQYF. CDR3 bases: TGTGCCAGCAGCCAAGCTGCTTCGAGGTCTCACGAGCAGTACTTC.